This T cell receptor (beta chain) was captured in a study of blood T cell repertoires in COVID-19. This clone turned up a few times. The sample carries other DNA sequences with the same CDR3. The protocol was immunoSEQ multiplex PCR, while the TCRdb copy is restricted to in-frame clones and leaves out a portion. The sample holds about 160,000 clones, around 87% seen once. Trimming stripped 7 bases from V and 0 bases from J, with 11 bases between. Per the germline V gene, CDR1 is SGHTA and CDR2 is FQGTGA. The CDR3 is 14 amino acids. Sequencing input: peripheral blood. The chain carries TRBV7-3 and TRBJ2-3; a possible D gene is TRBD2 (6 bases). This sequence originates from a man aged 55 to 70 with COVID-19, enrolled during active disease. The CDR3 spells CASKAGSSTDTQYF. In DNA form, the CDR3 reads TGTGCCAGCAAAGCGGGCTCTAGCACAGATACGCAGTATTTT.